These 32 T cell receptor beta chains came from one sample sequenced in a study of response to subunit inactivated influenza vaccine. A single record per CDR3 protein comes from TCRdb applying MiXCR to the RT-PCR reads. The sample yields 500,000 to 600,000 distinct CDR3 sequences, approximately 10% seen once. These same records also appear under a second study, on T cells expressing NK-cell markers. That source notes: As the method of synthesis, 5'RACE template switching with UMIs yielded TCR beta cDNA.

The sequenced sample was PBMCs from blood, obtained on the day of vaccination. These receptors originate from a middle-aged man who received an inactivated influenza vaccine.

This CDR3 reads CASSLSGRLTYEQYF. In DNA form, the CDR3 reads TGTGCCAGCAGCTTGAGCGGACGGCTAACCTACGAGCAGTACTTC. V is TRBV7-2 and J is TRBJ2-7; possibly TRBD2 for D (5 bases). The germline V and J ends were trimmed by 3 bases and 2 bases, with 14 bases remaining between them. This CDR3 spans 15 amino acids. The germline CDR1 and CDR2 sequences are SGHTA and FQGNSA.

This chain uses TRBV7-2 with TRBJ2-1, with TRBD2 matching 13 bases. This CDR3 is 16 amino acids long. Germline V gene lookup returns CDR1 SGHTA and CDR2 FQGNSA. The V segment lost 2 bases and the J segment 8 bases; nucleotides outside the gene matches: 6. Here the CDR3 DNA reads TGTGCCAGCAGCTTAAGTGGACTAGCGGGAGTATATGAGCAGTTCTTC. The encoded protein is CASSLSGLAGVYEQFF.

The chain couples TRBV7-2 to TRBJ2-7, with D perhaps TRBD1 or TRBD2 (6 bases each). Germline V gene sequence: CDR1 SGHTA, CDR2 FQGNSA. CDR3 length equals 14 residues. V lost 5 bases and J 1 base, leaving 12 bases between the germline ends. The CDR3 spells CASSGGTLSYEQYF. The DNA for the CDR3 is TGTGCCAGCAGCGGCGGGACACTATCCTACGAGCAGTACTTC.

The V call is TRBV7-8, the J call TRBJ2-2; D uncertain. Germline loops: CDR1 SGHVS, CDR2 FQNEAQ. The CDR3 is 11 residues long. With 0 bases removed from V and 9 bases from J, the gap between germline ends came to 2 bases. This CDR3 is CASSLARELFF. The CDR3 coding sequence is TGTGCCAGCAGCTTAGCCCGGGAGCTGTTTTTT.

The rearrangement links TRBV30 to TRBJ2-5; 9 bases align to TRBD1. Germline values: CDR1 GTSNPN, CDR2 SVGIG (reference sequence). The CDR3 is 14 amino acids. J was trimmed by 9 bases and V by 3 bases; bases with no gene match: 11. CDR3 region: CAWSQTTGGLAQYF. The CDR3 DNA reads TGTGCCTGGAGCCAAACGACAGGGGGTTTGGCCCAGTACTTC. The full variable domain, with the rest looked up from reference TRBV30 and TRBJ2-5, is SQTIHQWPATLVQPVGSPLSLECTVEGTSNPNLYWYRQAAGRGLQLLFYSVGIGQISSEVPQNLSASRPQDRQFILSSKKLLLSDSGFYLCAWSQTTGGLAQYFGPGTRLLVL.

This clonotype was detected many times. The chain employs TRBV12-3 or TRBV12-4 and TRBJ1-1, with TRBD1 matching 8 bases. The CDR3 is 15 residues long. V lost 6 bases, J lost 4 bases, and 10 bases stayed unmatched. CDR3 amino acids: CASRGQAVKSTEAFF. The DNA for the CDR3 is TGTGCCAGCAGGGGACAGGCGGTTAAGAGCACTGAAGCTTTCTTT.

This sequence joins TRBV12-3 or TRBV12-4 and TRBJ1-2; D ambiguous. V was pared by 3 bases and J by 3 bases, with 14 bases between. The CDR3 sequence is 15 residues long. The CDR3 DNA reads TGTGCCAGCAGTTTTTACTCGGCACCTGACTATGGCTACACCTTC. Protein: CASSFYSAPDYGYTF.

The CDR3 spells CASRMTPAVEKLFF. CDR3 nucleotide sequence: TGTGCCAGCAGAATGACACCCGCGGTTGAAAAACTGTTTTTT. The V and J genes are TRBV5-5 and TRBJ1-4; D gene ambiguous. CDR3 size: 14 residues. The germline V gene has CDR1 SGHKS and CDR2 YYEKEE (reference sequence). V was shortened by 5 bases and J by 7 bases, with 15 bases between the two germline ends.

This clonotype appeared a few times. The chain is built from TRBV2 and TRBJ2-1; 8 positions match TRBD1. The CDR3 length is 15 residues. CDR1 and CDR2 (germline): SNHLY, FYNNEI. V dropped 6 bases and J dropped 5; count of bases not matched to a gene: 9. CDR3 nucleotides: TGTGCCAGCAGAGACAGGGGTTTGCTCAACAATGAGCAGTTCTTC. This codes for CASRDRGLLNNEQFF.

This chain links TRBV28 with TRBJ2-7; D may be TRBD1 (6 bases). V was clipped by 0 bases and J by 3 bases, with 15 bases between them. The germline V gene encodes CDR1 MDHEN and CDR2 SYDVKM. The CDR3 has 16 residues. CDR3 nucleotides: TGTGCCAGCAGTTTATGGTCAGGGGCTTGGAGCTACGAGCAGTACTTC. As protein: CASSLWSGAWSYEQYF.

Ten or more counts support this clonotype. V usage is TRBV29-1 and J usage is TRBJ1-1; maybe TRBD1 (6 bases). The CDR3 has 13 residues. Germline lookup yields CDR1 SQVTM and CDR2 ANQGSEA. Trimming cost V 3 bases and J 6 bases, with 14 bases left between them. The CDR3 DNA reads TGCAGCGTTGATTTTAGGGGGGGGGCTGAAGCTTTCTTT. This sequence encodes CSVDFRGGAEAFF.

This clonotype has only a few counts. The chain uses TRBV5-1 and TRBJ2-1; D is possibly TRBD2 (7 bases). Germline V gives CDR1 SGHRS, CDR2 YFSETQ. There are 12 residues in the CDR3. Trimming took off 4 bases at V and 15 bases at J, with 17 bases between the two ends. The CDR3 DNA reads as TGCGCCAGCAGCCCGTTTGCGGGGGCCCCGTTCTTC. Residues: CASSPFAGAPFF.

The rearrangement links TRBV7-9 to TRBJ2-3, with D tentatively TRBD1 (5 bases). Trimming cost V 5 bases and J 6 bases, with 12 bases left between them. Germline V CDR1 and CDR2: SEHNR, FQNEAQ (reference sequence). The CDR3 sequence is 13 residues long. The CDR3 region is CASSRGWSDTQYF. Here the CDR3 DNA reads TGTGCCAGCAGCAGGGGTTGGTCGGATACGCAGTATTTT.

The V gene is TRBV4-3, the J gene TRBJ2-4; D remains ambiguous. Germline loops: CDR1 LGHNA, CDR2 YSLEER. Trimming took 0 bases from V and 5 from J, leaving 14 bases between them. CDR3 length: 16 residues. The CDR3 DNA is TGCGCCAGCAGCCAAGATCCCTCACAGACTGAAAACATTCAGTACTTC. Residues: CASSQDPSQTENIQYF.

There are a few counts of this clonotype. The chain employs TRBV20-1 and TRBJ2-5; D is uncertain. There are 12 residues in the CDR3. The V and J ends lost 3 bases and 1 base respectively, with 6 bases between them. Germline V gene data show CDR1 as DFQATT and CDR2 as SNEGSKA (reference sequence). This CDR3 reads CSASNFQETQYF. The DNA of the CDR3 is TGCAGTGCTAGTAATTTCCAAGAGACCCAGTACTTC.

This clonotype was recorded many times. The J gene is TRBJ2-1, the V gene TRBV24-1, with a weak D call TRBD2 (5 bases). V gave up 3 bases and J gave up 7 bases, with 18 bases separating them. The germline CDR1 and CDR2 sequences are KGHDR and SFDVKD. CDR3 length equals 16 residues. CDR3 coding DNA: TGTGCCACCAGTGATCGGATCGGGGATCAAGGGAATGAGCAGTTCTTC. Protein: CATSDRIGDQGNEQFF.

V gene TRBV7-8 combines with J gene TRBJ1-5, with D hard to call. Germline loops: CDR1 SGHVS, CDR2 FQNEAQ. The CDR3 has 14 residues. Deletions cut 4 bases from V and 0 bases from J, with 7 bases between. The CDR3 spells CASSSWGSNQPQHF. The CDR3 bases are TGTGCCAGCAGCTCATGGGGTAGCAATCAGCCCCAGCATTTT.

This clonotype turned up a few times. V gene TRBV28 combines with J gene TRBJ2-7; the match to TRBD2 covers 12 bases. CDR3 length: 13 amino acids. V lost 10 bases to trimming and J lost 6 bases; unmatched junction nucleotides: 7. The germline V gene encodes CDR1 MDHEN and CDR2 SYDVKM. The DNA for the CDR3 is TGTGCCATCAAACTAGCGGGAGGAAGCGAGCAGTACTTC. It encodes CAIKLAGGSEQYF.

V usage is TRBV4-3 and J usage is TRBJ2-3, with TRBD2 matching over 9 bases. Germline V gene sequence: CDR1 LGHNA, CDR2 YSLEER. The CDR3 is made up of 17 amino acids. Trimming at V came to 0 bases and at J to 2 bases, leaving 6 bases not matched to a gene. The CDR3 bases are TGCGCCAGCAGCCAAGATCCTAGCGGGGCTCCCACAGATACGCAGTATTTT. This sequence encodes CASSQDPSGAPTDTQYF.

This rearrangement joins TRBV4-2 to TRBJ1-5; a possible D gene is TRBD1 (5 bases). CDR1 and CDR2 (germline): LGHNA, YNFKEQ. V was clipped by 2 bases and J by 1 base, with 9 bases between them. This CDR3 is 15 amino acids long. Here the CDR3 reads CASSQWGESNQPQHF. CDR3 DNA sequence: TGTGCCAGCAGCCAATGGGGGGAGAGCAATCAGCCCCAGCATTTT.

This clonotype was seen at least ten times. The CDR3 nucleotides read TGTGCCAGCAGCTTGGCGACGGTCTACGAGCAGTACTTC. This sequence encodes CASSLATVYEQYF. The chain combines TRBV11-2 with TRBJ2-7; D is unclear. This CDR3 is 13 amino acids long. The germline V gene has CDR1 SGHAT and CDR2 FQNNGV. The germline V and J ends were trimmed by 3 bases and 3 bases, with 9 bases remaining between them.

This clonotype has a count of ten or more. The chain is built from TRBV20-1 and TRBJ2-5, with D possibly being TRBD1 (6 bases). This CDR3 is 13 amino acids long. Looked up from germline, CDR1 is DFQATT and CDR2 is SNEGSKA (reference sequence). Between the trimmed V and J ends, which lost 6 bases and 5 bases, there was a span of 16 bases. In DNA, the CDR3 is TGCAGTGCCCCCCAGGGGTGGGGGGAGACCCAGTACTTC. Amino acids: CSAPQGWGETQYF.

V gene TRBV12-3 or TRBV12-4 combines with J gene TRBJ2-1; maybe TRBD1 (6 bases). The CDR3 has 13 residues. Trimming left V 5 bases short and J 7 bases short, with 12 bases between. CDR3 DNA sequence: TGTGCCAGCAGTGGGATACAGGGAAATGAGCAGTTCTTC. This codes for CASSGIQGNEQFF.

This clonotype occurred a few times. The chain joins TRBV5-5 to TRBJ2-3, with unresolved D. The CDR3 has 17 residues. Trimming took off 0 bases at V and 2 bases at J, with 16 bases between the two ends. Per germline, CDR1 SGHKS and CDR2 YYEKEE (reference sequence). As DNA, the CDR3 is TGTGCCAGCAGCTTGGCCGGGTGGGTCTTTGTCACAGATACGCAGTATTTT. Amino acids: CASSLAGWVFVTDTQYF.

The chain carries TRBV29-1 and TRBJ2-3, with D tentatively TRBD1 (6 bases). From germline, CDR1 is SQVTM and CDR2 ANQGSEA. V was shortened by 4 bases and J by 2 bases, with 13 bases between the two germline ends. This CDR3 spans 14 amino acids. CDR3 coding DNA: TGCAGCGTTGTGGGGCAGGGGCACACAGATACGCAGTATTTT. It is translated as CSVVGQGHTDTQYF.

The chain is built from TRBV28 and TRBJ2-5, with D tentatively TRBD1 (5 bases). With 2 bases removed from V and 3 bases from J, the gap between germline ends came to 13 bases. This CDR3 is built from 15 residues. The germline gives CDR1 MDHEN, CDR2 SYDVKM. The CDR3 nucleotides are TGTGCCAGCAGTTTAACAGCAGGGTGGAAAGAGACCCAGTACTTC. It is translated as CASSLTAGWKETQYF.

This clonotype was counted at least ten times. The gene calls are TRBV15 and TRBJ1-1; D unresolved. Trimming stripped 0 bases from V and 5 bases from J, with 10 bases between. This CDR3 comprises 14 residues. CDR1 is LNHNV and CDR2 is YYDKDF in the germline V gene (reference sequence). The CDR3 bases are TGTGCCACCAGCAGAGAGGCCATAGGGACTGAAGCTTTCTTT. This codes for CATSREAIGTEAFF.

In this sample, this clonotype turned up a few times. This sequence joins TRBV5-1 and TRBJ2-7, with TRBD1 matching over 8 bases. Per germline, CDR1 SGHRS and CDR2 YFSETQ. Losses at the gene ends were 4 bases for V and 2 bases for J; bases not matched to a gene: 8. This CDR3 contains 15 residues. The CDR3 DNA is TGCGCCAGCAGCCCTCGGACAGGGCAAACCTACGAGCAGTACTTC. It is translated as CASSPRTGQTYEQYF.

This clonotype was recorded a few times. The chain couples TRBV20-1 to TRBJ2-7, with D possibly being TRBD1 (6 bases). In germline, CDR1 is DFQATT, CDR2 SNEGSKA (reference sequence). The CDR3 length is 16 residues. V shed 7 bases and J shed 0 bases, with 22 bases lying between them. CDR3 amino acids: CSGERQTGIFSYEQYF. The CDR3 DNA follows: TGCAGTGGTGAGCGACAGACAGGTATTTTCTCCTACGAGCAGTACTTC.

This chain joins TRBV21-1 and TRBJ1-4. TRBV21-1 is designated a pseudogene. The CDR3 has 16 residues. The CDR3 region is CASSPQVGIPNEKLFF. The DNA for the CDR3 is TGTGCCAGCAGCCCTCAAGTAGGGATTCCTAATGAAAAACTGTTTTTT.

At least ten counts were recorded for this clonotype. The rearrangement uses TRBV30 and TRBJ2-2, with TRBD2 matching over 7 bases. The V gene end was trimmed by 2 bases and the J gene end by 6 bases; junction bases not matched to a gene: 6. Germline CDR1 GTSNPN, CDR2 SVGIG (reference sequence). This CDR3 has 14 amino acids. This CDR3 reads CAWSLAEPAGELFF. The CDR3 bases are TGTGCCTGGAGTCTAGCGGAACCGGCCGGGGAGCTGTTTTTT.

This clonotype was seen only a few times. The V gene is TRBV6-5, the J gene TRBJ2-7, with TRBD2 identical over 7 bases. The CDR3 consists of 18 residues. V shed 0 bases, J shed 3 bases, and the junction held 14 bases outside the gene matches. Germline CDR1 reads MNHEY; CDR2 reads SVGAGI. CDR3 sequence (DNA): TGTGCCAGCAGTTACTCGATCCAGCGGGGTACCTCCTTCTACGAGCAGTACTTC. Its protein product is CASSYSIQRGTSFYEQYF.